The T cell receptor beta chain under discussion was sequenced for a study of T-cell reconstitution after alpha-beta-depleted transplantation in children. The V gene's germline CDR1 is DFQATT and CDR2 SNEGSKA (reference sequence). Trimming left V 2 bases short and J 5 bases short, with 10 bases between. The CDR3 is 13 amino acids. Unique molecular identifiers were incorporated when the TCRbeta library was constructed. TCRdb redid the calling of the PCR reads with MiXCR, one entry per CDR3 protein. The table lists hundreds of thousands of distinct CDR3 sequences, around 13% of them singletons. This receptor was taken from a male patient younger than 18 who had a stem cell transplant for acute myeloid leukemia, so the T cells may come from the graft donor. The specimen was PBMCs, mostly from graft donor cells, collected 360 days after TCRalphabeta/CD19-depleted stem cell transplant. J is TRBJ2-4 and V is TRBV20-1, with D perhaps matching TRBD1 (6 bases). The CDR3 loop is CSARQDRENIQYF. DNA of the CDR3: TGCAGTGCTAGACAGGACAGAGAAAACATTCAGTACTTC.